The 20 T cell receptor beta chains presented below share a single source sample, sequenced in a study of shared clonotypes between healthy human individuals. CD45RO negativity and positive selection for CCR7 defined naive CD8 cells, a population that excluded terminally differentiated effector memory CD45RA+ cells. Sequenced by immunoSEQ multiplex PCR; TCRdb stores in-frame clones only, minus some. Altogether 2 million to 2.5 million clones are present, 85% to 95% being singletons, with the ten largest covering around 1.7%. Material: naive CD8+ T cells from PBMCs. Receptors were obtained from a man younger than 35 in good health. Some clones in this sample may be carry-over from other donors' samples.

This sequence joins TRBV5-1 and TRBJ1-4; the D is unclear. The CDR3 is made up of 12 amino acids. Trimming stripped 4 bases from V and 13 bases from J, with 14 bases between. From germline, CDR1 is SGHRS and CDR2 YFSETQ. The CDR3 protein is CASSSSGDGLFF. In DNA form, the CDR3 reads TGCGCCAGCAGCAGCTCAGGTGATGGACTGTTTTTT.

The V call is TRBV28, the J call TRBJ2-3; 9 nucleotides line up with TRBD1. V lost 6 bases, J lost 7 bases, and 2 bases stayed unmatched. The CDR3 length is 12 residues. CDR1 is MDHEN, CDR2 SYDVKM, per germline. The CDR3 here is CASRQGAYTQYF. CDR3 nucleotide sequence: TGTGCCAGCAGACAGGGGGCCTATACGCAGTATTTT.

The chain couples TRBV27 to TRBJ2-3, with D possibly TRBD1 on 6 matching bases. From germline, CDR1 is MNHEY and CDR2 SMNVEV (reference sequence). This CDR3 region has 13 residues. V was trimmed by 4 bases and J by 4 bases, leaving 9 bases between them. The CDR3 bases are TGTGCCAGCAGTTCCACAGGGCCAGATACGCAGTATTTT. The encoded protein is CASSSTGPDTQYF.

In regard to this clone: Other DNA sequences of this sample code for an identical CDR3. The chain uses TRBV11-2 and TRBJ2-7; 9 nucleotides match TRBD2. The CDR3 length is 14 residues. In germline, CDR1 is SGHAT, CDR2 FQNNGV. Germline trimming cut 5 bases from V and 3 bases from J; bases unmatched to any gene: 5. The CDR3 protein is CASSPTTSGYEQYF. The CDR3 bases are TGTGCCAGCAGCCCAACGACTAGCGGCTACGAGCAGTACTTC.

The chain recombines TRBV5-1 with TRBJ2-3; 8 positions agree with TRBD1. Trimming removed 2 bases from V and 4 bases from J; junction bases left unmatched: 6. Germline V CDR1 and CDR2: SGHRS, YFSETQ. The length of the CDR3 is 15 residues. CDR3 in DNA: TGCGCCAGCAGCTTAAGGACAGGGTCGGCAGATACGCAGTATTTT. Translating gives CASSLRTGSADTQYF.

The chain links TRBV6-6 to TRBJ1-2, with unresolved D. Germline assignment: CDR1 MNHNY and CDR2 SVGAGI (reference sequence). The length of the CDR3 is 13 residues. Between the trimmed V and J ends, which lost 0 bases and 6 bases, there was a span of 8 bases. CDR3 sequence (DNA): TGTGCCAGCAGTTACTCCTCGCAGGATGGCTACACCTTC. Encoded protein: CASSYSSQDGYTF.

The chain couples TRBV28 to TRBJ2-7; no firm D call. Trimming took 1 base from V and 3 from J, leaving 10 bases between them. The CDR3 is 14 amino acids. From germline, CDR1 is MDHEN and CDR2 SYDVKM. CDR3 region: CASSLSPGGYEQYF. In DNA form, the CDR3 reads TGTGCCAGCAGTTTATCCCCCGGCGGCTACGAGCAGTACTTC.

V is TRBV30 and J is TRBJ2-2, with D unresolved. The CDR3 is 13 amino acids. The V and J ends lost 0 bases and 5 bases respectively, with 7 bases between them. Looked up from germline, CDR1 is GTSNPN and CDR2 is SVGIG (reference sequence). The DNA of the CDR3 is TGTGCCTGGAGTGTCGGGTGGACCGGGGAGCTGTTTTTT. Translated, it gives CAWSVGWTGELFF.

The chain links TRBV27 to TRBJ2-7; the D gene is possibly TRBD1 (5 bases). CDR3 length: 15 residues. Trimming removed 2 bases from V and 2 bases from J, with 13 bases in between. Per germline, CDR1 MNHEY and CDR2 SMNVEV (reference sequence). The CDR3 here is CASSLVGRQTYEQYF. For the CDR3, the DNA is TGTGCCAGCAGTTTAGTCGGCAGACAGACCTACGAGCAGTACTTC.

The gene calls are TRBV28 and TRBJ2-7, with TRBD1 identical over 7 bases. Unmatched junction bases numbered 9, after V lost 6 bases and J lost 4 bases. The CDR3 has 14 amino acids. The germline V gene encodes CDR1 MDHEN and CDR2 SYDVKM. CDR3 amino acids: CASSSQDRSYEQYF. The CDR3 DNA is TGTGCCAGCAGCTCCCAGGACAGGTCATACGAGCAGTACTTC.

This chain joins TRBV9 and TRBJ1-1; no definite D call. V was trimmed by 3 bases and J by 0 bases, leaving 21 bases between them. Germline V gene data show CDR1 as SGDLS and CDR2 as YYNGEE. CDR3 length: 18 residues. The CDR3 here is CASSAYHGRGAMNTEAFF. The CDR3 region has the DNA TGTGCCAGCAGCGCATACCATGGACGGGGAGCAATGAACACTGAAGCTTTCTTT.

The J gene is TRBJ2-5, the V gene TRBV18; D might be TRBD2 (6 bases). Trimming took 3 bases from V and 2 from J, leaving 16 bases between them. The length of the CDR3 is 16 residues. The germline gives CDR1 KGHSH, CDR2 LQKENI. The CDR3 loop is CASSPTGVSGQETQYF. CDR3 DNA sequence: TGTGCCAGCTCACCGACGGGAGTTAGCGGACAAGAGACCCAGTACTTC.

The chain combines TRBV5-1 with TRBJ2-2; D is possibly TRBD1 or TRBD2 (5 bases each). Per germline, CDR1 SGHRS and CDR2 YFSETQ. V gave up 5 bases and J gave up 0 bases, with 17 bases separating them. The CDR3 is 17 residues long. DNA for the CDR3: TGCGCCAGCAGTGGGACCCCAAGAAAGACGAACACCGGGGAGCTGTTTTTT. It codes for CASSGTPRKTNTGELFF.

The chain links TRBV9 to TRBJ2-2; 7 bases match TRBD1. J was trimmed by 5 bases and V by 0 bases; bases with no gene match: 16. CDR1 SGDLS and CDR2 YYNGEE come from the germline V gene. This CDR3 has 19 amino acids. The CDR3 sequence is CASSVGGFRTGPVTGELFF. DNA of the CDR3: TGTGCCAGCAGCGTAGGGGGTTTTAGGACAGGACCCGTAACCGGGGAGCTGTTTTTT.

The J gene is TRBJ2-7, the V gene TRBV6-6; D remains unclear. The CDR3 has 15 amino acids. Germline V CDR1 and CDR2: MNHNY, SVGAGI (reference sequence). V was trimmed by 2 bases and J by 3 bases, leaving 14 bases between them. The CDR3 nucleotides are TGTGCCAGCAGTTACCTCTCGGCAGTATACTACGAGCAGTACTTC. Translating gives CASSYLSAVYYEQYF.

The genes are TRBV4-3 and TRBJ1-4, with D possibly being TRBD1 (6 bases). Germline-derived CDR1 and CDR2 are LGHNA and YSLEER. The CDR3 has 15 amino acids. Trimming pared 1 base from V and 8 bases from J, leaving 14 bases between. CDR3 DNA: TGCGCCAGCAGCCAAGTCAGGGGAGTTAGCGAAAAACTGTTTTTT. Encoded protein: CASSQVRGVSEKLFF.

V gene TRBV14 combines with J gene TRBJ2-6, with D perhaps TRBD1 (5 bases). Germline CDR1 and CDR2: SGHDN and FVKESK. The CDR3 sequence is 17 residues long. The V end lost 3 bases, the J end lost 1 base, and 13 bases lay between the germline ends. The CDR3 DNA follows: TGTGCCAGCAGCCATGGGTCCAGGGTTTCTGGGGCCAACGTCCTGACTTTC. Encoded protein: CASSHGSRVSGANVLTF.

The genes are TRBV2 and TRBJ2-7; D remains unclear. Trimming left V 4 bases short and J 2 bases short, with 9 bases between. Per germline, CDR1 SNHLY and CDR2 FYNNEI. The CDR3 has 13 amino acids. CDR3 nucleotides: TGTGCCAGCAGTGGCGACATAGCCTACGAGCAGTACTTC. Translating it yields CASSGDIAYEQYF.

The chain joins TRBV7-9 to TRBJ2-7; 11 nucleotides align to TRBD1. The V gene's germline CDR1 is SEHNR and CDR2 FQNEAQ (reference sequence). The CDR3 has 16 residues. Losses at the gene ends were 5 bases for V and 5 bases for J; bases not matched to a gene: 11. The CDR3 loop is CASSHGTGGFDDEQYF. The CDR3 DNA reads as TGTGCCAGCAGCCATGGGACAGGGGGTTTTGATGACGAGCAGTACTTC.

J is TRBJ2-7 and V is TRBV5-5; D gene uncertain. Germline values: CDR1 SGHKS, CDR2 YYEKEE (reference sequence). The CDR3 contains 14 residues. V was pared by 0 bases and J by 1 base, with 8 bases between. Written as DNA, the CDR3 is TGTGCCAGCAGCTTGGGGGCGAGGTCCTACGAGCAGTACTTC. Amino acid sequence: CASSLGARSYEQYF.